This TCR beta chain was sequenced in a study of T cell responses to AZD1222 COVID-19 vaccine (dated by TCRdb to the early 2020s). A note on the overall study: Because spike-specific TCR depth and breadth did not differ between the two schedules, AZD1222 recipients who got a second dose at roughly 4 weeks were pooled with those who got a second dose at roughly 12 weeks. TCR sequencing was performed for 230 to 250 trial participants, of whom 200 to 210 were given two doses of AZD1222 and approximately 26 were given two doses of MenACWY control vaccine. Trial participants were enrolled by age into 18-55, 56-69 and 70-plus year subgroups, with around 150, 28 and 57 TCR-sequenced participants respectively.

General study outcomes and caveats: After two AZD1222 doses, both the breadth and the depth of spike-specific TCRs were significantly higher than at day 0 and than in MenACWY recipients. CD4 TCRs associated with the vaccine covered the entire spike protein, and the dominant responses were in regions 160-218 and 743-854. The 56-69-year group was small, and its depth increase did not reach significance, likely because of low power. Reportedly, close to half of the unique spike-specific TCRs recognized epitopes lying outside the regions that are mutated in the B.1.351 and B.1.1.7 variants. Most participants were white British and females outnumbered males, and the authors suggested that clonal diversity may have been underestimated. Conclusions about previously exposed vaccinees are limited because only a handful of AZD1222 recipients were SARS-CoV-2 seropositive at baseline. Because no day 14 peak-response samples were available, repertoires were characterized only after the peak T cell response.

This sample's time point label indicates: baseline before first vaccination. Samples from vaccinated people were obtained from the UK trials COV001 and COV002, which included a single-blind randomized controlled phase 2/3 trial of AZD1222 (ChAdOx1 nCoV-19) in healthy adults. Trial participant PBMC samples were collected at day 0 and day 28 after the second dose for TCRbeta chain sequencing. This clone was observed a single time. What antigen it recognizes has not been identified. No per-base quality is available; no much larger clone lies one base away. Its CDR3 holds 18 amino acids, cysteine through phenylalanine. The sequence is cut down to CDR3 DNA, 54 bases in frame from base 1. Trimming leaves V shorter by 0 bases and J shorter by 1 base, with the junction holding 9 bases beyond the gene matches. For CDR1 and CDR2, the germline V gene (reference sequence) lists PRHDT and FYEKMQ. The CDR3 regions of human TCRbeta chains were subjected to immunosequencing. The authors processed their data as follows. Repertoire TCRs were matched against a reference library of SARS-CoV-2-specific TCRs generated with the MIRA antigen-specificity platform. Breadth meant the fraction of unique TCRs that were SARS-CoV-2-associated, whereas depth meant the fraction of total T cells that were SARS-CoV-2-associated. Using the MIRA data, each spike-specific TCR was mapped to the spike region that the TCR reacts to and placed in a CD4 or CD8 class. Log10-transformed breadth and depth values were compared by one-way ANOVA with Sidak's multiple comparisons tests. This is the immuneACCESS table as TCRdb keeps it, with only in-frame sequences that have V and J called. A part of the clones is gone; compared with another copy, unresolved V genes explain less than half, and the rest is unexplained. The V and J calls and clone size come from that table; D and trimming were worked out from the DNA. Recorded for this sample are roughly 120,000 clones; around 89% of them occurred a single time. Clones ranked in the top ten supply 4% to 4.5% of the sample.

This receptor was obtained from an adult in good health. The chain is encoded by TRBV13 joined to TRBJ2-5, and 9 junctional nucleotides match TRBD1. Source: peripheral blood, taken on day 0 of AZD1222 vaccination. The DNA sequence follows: TGTGCCAGCAGCTTAGGACAGGGGGCTACCGCCCTCCAAGAGACCCAGTACTTC. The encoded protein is CASSLGQGATALQETQYF.